This T cell receptor (beta chain) was captured in a study of shared clonotypes between healthy human individuals. The naive CD8 fraction comprised CD45RO-negative cells positively selected for CCR7 and excluded terminally differentiated effector memory CD45RA+ cells. CDR3 length equals 18 residues. In germline, CDR1 is SGHDN, CDR2 FVKESK. Trimming left V 3 bases short and J 4 bases short, with 22 bases between. Clones were read by immunoSEQ multiplex PCR, and TCRdb kept only the in-frame ones, dropping some. The table lists 1.5 million to 2.5 million clones, over 85% of them singletons. The V call is TRBV14, the J call TRBJ2-1, with D possibly being TRBD2 (6 bases). This TCR came from a man aged 18 to 30 in good health. The sample comprised naive CD8+ T cells sorted from blood. Written as DNA, the CDR3 is TGTGCCAGCAGCCAGCGCGAACCGTCTGGGACTTATTACAATGAGCAGTTCTTC. Translated, it gives CASSQREPSGTYYNEQFF.